This T cell receptor beta chain was sequenced for a study of blood T cell repertoires in COVID-19 (dated by TCRdb to between 2020 and 2021). Notes on the research overall: Samples from collaborators originated in the United States, Italy and Spain and spanned both the acute and convalescent phases of COVID-19. The prospective study material was composed of cDNA or gDNA derived from T cells, B-cell-depleted T cells, or PBMCs. Deeply sampled blood TCRbeta repertoires from subjects exposed to, actively infected with, or recovered from COVID-19 were included in the dataset. The repertoires were released in a freely available public database meant as a resource for research on the immune response to SARS-CoV-2. Samples were obtained from the ongoing ImmuneRACE study (first 160 participants) and from over 1,000 subjects provided by 6 global collaborators. Sample metadata almost always included a de-identified subject ID, COVID-19 status, age in years and sex. Where HLA class I and class II types were available, the types were taken from metadata supplied by the sample provider, not from assay-based typing.

On the study overall, not on this receptor specifically: Clinical and demographic metadata were provided uncurated, with the amount varying by source and participant.

One collaborating source in Seattle enrolled patients during active infection and followed them longitudinally through the course of disease. Each collaborating institution followed its own protocols to collect whole blood in K2EDTA tubes. For TCRbeta analysis, collaborators shipped samples in one of three forms: frozen whole blood, isolated PBMCs, or DNA extracted from either of those sample types. TCRbeta CDR3 regions were amplified from genomic DNA using the immunoSEQ Assay, a bias-controlled multiplex PCR. The paper's processing steps were these. The number of nucleated cells in each sample was estimated by amplification of reference gene primers within the assay. To quantify the absolute abundance of each unique TCRbeta CDR3 rearrangement, sequence reads were collapsed and filtered. For each sample, productive Simpson clonality was calculated as the square root of Simpson's diversity index over productive rearrangements. TCRdb took over this immuneACCESS table, retaining in-frame rearrangements with V and J assigned. Such tables are incomplete; in checked studies, under half of the missing clones stem from an unresolved V gene, and the remainder is unexplained. V and J calls plus clone size are reproduced from that table; the DNA served to infer D and trimming. The sample contains fewer than 600,000 clones, 89% of them found a single time. The ten largest clones take up around 0.95% of the sample.

The junction shows trimming of 1 base on V and 16 bases on J, and the gene matches do not reach 14 bases of it. Spanning cysteine to phenylalanine, the CDR3 consists of 15 amino acids. Only the CDR3 DNA stays, 45 bases, in frame from base 1. CDR1 and CDR2 are read off the germline V gene (reference sequence) as SGHKS and YYEKEE. As regards this clone: What this receptor recognizes is not known. Base quality data are lacking; no much larger clone is found one base away.

The specimen was peripheral blood. The rearranged segments are TRBV5-5 and TRBJ1-6; TRBD1 fits 7 bases in the junction. The clonotype comes from a young man with COVID-19, enrolled during active disease. The bases read TGTGCCAGCAGCTTGTATGGACAGGTTTCTGGGATACTCCACTTT. Its protein is CASSLYGQVSGILHF.